These 20 T cell receptor beta chains originate from one sample sequenced in a study of Ad26.COV2.S vaccination and SARS-CoV-2 variants. Noted treatment: some 20 received Ad26.COV2.S at low or high dose, single or two shots; 5 received placebo; per-sample allocation not given. Day 63 after the first vaccine or placebo injection was the time point for sampling. Generated by immunoSEQ multiplex PCR, the TCRdb table keeps only in-frame clones and is missing some. The sample carries approximately 400,000 clones, around 82% recorded once. The starting material was peripheral blood, obtained in a trial of Ad26.COV2.S vaccine versus placebo. These receptors all come from a person aged 18-65 years who received the Ad26.COV2.S COVID-19 vaccine or a placebo.

This clone was found once. This chain uses TRBV4-1 with TRBJ1-4; 10 bases agree with TRBD1. The CDR3 runs to 18 residues. Germline lookup yields CDR1 MGHRA and CDR2 YSYEKL. The ends lost 0 bases at V and 3 bases at J; junction bases unmatched: 7. CDR3 sequence (DNA): TGCGCCAGCAGCCAAGATTTTCCGGGACAGGGGTCTAATGAAAAACTGTTTTTT. This encodes CASSQDFPGQGSNEKLFF.

The J gene is TRBJ2-1, the V gene TRBV11-3, with 14 bases that match TRBD2. The length of the CDR3 is 15 residues. The V segment lost 5 bases and the J segment 6 bases; nucleotides outside the gene matches: 3. CDR1 is SGHNT, CDR2 YENEEA, per germline. The CDR3 reads CASSRLAGGPNEQFF. The CDR3 DNA reads TGTGCCAGCAGCCGACTAGCGGGAGGGCCCAATGAGCAGTTCTTC.

This clone was recorded a few times. The V gene is TRBV11-2, the J gene TRBJ1-1; D ambiguous. Germline assignment: CDR1 SGHAT and CDR2 FQNNGV. This CDR3 has 14 residues. Trimming stripped 5 bases from V and 0 bases from J, with 10 bases between. The CDR3 DNA reads as TGTGCCAGCAGCCTTCGGCGAATGAACACTGAAGCTTTCTTT. It is translated as CASSLRRMNTEAFF.

This chain links TRBV10-3 with TRBJ1-6; D remains unclear. In germline, CDR1 is ENHRY, CDR2 SYGVKD. V was pared by 4 bases and J by 0 bases, with 13 bases between. This CDR3 is 17 amino acids long. CDR3 sequence (DNA): TGTGCCATCAGTGCAATGGCGTTTAGCTCCTATAATTCACCCCTCCACTTT. Residues: CAISAMAFSSYNSPLHF.

V and J are TRBV28 and TRBJ1-3; perhaps TRBD1 as D (6 bases). The CDR3 extends over 17 amino acids. Trimming shortened V by 5 bases and J by 0 bases, and 17 bases separated the two germline ends. The germline V gene encodes CDR1 MDHEN and CDR2 SYDVKM. The CDR3 region is CASSRPGTLSSGNTIYF. CDR3 nucleotides: TGTGCCAGCAGTAGACCCGGGACACTTAGCTCTGGAAACACCATATATTTT. Drawing the rest from reference TRBV28 and TRBJ1-3, the complete variable domain is DVKVTQSSRYLVKRTGEKVFLECVQDMDHENMFWYRQDPGLGLRLIYFSYDVKMKEKGDIPEGYSVSREKKERFSLILESASTNQTSMYLCASSRPGTLSSGNTIYFGEGSWLTVV.

The chain is built from TRBV19 and TRBJ2-1; weak D call: TRBD2 (6 bases). Per germline, CDR1 LNHDA and CDR2 SQIVND (reference sequence). This CDR3 contains 15 residues. Trimming shortened V by 3 bases and J by 5 bases, and 14 bases separated the two germline ends. CDR3 amino acids: CASSIRGNPNNEQFF. The CDR3 coding sequence is TGTGCCAGTAGTATTCGCGGGAACCCAAACAATGAGCAGTTCTTC.

This clone has just one count. The chain uses TRBV5-1 and TRBJ2-7, with 10 nucleotides matching TRBD2. The V segment lost 8 bases and the J segment 4 bases; nucleotides outside the gene matches: 3. CDR3 length equals 12 residues. Per the germline V gene, CDR1 is SGHRS and CDR2 is YFSETQ. This CDR3 reads CASSSGGYEQYF. The CDR3, as DNA: TGCGCCAGTTCTAGCGGGGGTTACGAGCAGTACTTC. Variable domain in full (rest from reference TRBV5-1 and TRBJ2-7): KAGVTQTPRYLIKTRGQQVTLSCSPISGHRSVSWYQQTPGQGLQFLFEYFSETQRNKGNFPGRFSGRQFSNSRSEMNVSTLELGDSALYLCASSSGGYEQYFGPGTRLTVT.

The gene calls are TRBV18 and TRBJ1-2; D possibly corresponds to TRBD1 (6 bases). Per germline, CDR1 KGHSH and CDR2 LQKENI. V was cut by 3 bases and J by 3 bases, with 8 bases left in between. This CDR3 comprises 13 residues. The CDR3 loop reads CASSPRQDYGYTF. CDR3 nucleotide sequence: TGTGCCAGCTCACCGAGACAGGACTATGGCTACACCTTC.

This sequence joins TRBV9 and TRBJ2-3; 7 bases are a match to TRBD1. The germline V gene encodes CDR1 SGDLS and CDR2 YYNGEE. The V and J ends lost 2 bases and 0 bases, in that order; junction bases with no gene match: 6. CDR3 size: 16 residues. CDR3 nucleotides: TGTGCCAGCAGCGTCGACGGGACAGCTAGCACAGATACGCAGTATTTT. Translating it yields CASSVDGTASTDTQYF.

The chain links TRBV19 to TRBJ1-2; TRBD1 aligns across 7 bases. The CDR3 is 12 residues long. J was trimmed by 8 bases and V by 7 bases; bases with no gene match: 7. The V gene's germline CDR1 is LNHDA and CDR2 SQIVND (reference sequence). This CDR3 is CASTSTGNGYTF. The CDR3 bases are TGTGCCAGTACCTCGACAGGGAACGGCTACACCTTC.

The rearrangement joins TRBV5-1 to TRBJ2-5, with TRBD2 identical over 12 bases. CDR1 and CDR2 (germline): SGHRS, YFSETQ. This CDR3 is 16 amino acids long. V lost 4 bases and J lost 4; bases outside the gene matches: 8. The CDR3 loop reads CASSRELAGGGETQYF. The CDR3 DNA sequence: TGCGCCAGCAGCCGCGAACTAGCGGGAGGTGGAGAGACCCAGTACTTC.

The CDR3 loop reads CASSEGTGFHNEQFF. DNA for the CDR3: TGTGCCAGCAGTGAGGGGACAGGGTTCCACAATGAGCAGTTCTTC. The chain couples TRBV6-1 to TRBJ2-1; 9 positions match TRBD1. The CDR3 has 15 amino acids. Germline V CDR1 and CDR2: MNHNS, SASEGT. The V segment lost 3 bases and the J segment 5 bases; nucleotides outside the gene matches: 5.

The chain joins TRBV19 to TRBJ2-5; D remains unclear. Germline loops: CDR1 LNHDA, CDR2 SQIVND (reference sequence). The CDR3 extends over 16 amino acids. The V end was cut by 0 bases, the J end by 5 bases, with 16 bases between. CDR3 bases: TGTGCCAGTAGTATAGAGGTTAGGGCAGTACGCGAGACCCAGTACTTC. As protein: CASSIEVRAVRETQYF.

The chain carries TRBV10-3 and TRBJ1-1; D remains unclear. Germline loops: CDR1 ENHRY, CDR2 SYGVKD. The CDR3 loop spans 11 amino acids. Trimming pared 8 bases from V and 4 bases from J, leaving 8 bases between. The CDR3 loop is CAIRFGTEAFF. The CDR3 DNA follows: TGTGCCATCCGGTTTGGCACTGAAGCTTTCTTT.

The rearrangement uses TRBV18 and TRBJ1-2, with D possibly matching TRBD1 (5 bases). The V end was cut by 4 bases, the J end by 5 bases, with 11 bases between. CDR3 length equals 13 residues. Germline V CDR1 and CDR2: KGHSH, LQKENI. In DNA form, the CDR3 reads TGTGCCAGCTCACTGACAGACGTTTATGGCTACACCTTC. Translation: CASSLTDVYGYTF. Drawing the rest from reference TRBV18 and TRBJ1-2, the complete variable domain is NAGVMQNPRHLVRRRGQEARLRCSPMKGHSHVYWYRQLPEEGLKFMVYLQKENIIDESGMPKERFSAEFPKEGPSILRIQQVVRGDSAAYFCASSLTDVYGYTFGSGTRLTVV.

The rearrangement links TRBV6-5 to TRBJ1-5; a weak D match, TRBD1 (6 bases). Germline-derived CDR1 and CDR2 are MNHEY and SVGAGI. V was trimmed by 5 bases and J by 4 bases, leaving 9 bases between them. The length of the CDR3 is 13 residues. The CDR3 is CASSRQVNQPQHF. As DNA, the CDR3 is TGTGCCAGCAGTCGACAGGTTAATCAGCCCCAGCATTTT.

This sequence joins TRBV4-2 and TRBJ1-1; D is ambiguous. CDR1 and CDR2 from the germline V gene are LGHNA and YNFKEQ. There are 13 residues in the CDR3. V was trimmed by 1 base and J by 0 bases, leaving 3 bases between them. CDR3: CASSQGVNTEAFF. DNA of the CDR3: TGTGCCAGCAGCCAAGGAGTGAACACTGAAGCTTTCTTT.

The chain is built from TRBV2 and TRBJ2-1; D unresolved. This CDR3 is built from 14 residues. Germline CDR1 and CDR2: SNHLY and FYNNEI. Trimming shortened V by 3 bases and J by 0 bases, and 6 bases separated the two germline ends. The CDR3 reads CASSDISSYNEQFF. CDR3 DNA sequence: TGTGCCAGCAGTGATATTAGCTCCTACAATGAGCAGTTCTTC.

The V and J genes are TRBV5-4 and TRBJ1-1; 7 nucleotides match TRBD1. With 3 bases clipped from V and 8 bases from J, the junction kept 4 bases outside the gene matches. Germline assignment: CDR1 SGHNT and CDR2 YYREEE (reference sequence). The length of the CDR3 is 12 residues. The CDR3 spells CASSSGTAEAFF. The CDR3 DNA is TGTGCCAGCAGCTCCGGGACAGCCGAAGCTTTCTTT.

This rearrangement joins TRBV5-4 to TRBJ1-1; D unclear. V was trimmed by 2 bases and J by 5 bases, leaving 7 bases between them. The CDR3 consists of 12 residues. CDR1 is SGHNT, CDR2 YYREEE, per germline (reference sequence). The CDR3 loop is CASSFLDTEAFF. CDR3 nucleotides: TGTGCCAGCAGCTTTCTGGATACTGAAGCTTTCTTT.